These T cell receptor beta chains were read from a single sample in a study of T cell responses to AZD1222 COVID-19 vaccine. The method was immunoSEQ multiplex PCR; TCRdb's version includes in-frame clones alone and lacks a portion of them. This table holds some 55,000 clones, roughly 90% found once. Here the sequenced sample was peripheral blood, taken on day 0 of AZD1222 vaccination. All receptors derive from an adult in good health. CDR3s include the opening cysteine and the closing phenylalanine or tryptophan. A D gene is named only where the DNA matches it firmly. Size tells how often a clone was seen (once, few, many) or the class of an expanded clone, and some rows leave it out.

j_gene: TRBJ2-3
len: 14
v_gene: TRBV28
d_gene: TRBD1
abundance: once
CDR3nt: TGTGCCAGCAGTTCCGGACAGGCGCCAGATACGCAGTATTTT
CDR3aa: CASSSGQAPDTQYF

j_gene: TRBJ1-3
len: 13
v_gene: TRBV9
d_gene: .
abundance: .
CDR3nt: TGTGCCAGCAGCGGCGGGAGTAGGGACACCATATATTTT
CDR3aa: CASSGGSRDTIYF

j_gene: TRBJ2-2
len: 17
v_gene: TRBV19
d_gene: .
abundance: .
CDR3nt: TGTGCCAGTAGTATAGGTCTCGTCCAGGGTGCGACCGGGGAGCTGTTTTTT
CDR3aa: CASSIGLVQGATGELFF

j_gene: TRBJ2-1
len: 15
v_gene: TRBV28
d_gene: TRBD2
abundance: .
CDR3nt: TGTGCCAGCAGTTTTTGGGGACTAGCGGGAAATGAGCAGTTCTTC
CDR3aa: CASSFWGLAGNEQFF

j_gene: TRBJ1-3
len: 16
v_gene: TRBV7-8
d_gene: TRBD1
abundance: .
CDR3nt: TGTGCCAGTCGTCACTCAACAGGGGGCTCTGGAAACACCATATATTTT
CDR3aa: CASRHSTGGSGNTIYF

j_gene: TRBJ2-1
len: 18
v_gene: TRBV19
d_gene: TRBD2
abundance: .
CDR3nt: TGTGCCAGTAGTATGGGTAGCGGGAGGGCCGGGGGATACAATGAGCAGTTCTTC
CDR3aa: CASSMGSGRAGGYNEQFF

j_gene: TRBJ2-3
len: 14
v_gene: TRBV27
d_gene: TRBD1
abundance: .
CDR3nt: TGTGCCAGCAGTTCCTCGACAGGGGCAGATACGCAGTATTTT
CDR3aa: CASSSSTGADTQYF

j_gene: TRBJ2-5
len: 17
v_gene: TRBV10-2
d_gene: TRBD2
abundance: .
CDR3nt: TGCGCCAGCAGTTATTCAACTAGCGGGAGGGCCCCAGAGACCCAGTACTTC
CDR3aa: CASSYSTSGRAPETQYF

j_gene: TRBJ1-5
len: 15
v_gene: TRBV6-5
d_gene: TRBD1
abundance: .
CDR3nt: TGTGCCAGCAGCCACAGGGGAAATAGCAATCAGCCCCAGCATTTT
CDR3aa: CASSHRGNSNQPQHF

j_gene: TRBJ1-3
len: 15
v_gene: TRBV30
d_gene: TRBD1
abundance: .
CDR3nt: TGTGCCTGGAGTGTACGAGGGGGCACTGGAAACACCATATATTTT
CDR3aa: CAWSVRGGTGNTIYF

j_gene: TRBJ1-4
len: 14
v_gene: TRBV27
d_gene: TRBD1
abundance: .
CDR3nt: TGTGCCAGCAGTTTGACAGGGGCTAATGAAAAACTGTTTTTT
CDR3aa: CASSLTGANEKLFF

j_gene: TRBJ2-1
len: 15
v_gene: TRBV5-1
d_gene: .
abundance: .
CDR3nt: TGCGCCAGCAGCTTCGAGGGGCAGGACTACAATGAGCAGTTCTTC
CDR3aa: CASSFEGQDYNEQFF

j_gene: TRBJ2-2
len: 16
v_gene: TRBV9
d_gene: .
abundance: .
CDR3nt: TGTGCCAGCAGCCTCGGACAGTATTGGAACACCGGGGAGCTGTTTTTT
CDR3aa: CASSLGQYWNTGELFF

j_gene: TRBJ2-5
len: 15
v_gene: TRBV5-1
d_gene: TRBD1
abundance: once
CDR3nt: TGCGCCAGCAGGTCGCGAGGGACAGAGAAAGAGACCCAGTACTTC
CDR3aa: CASRSRGTEKETQYF

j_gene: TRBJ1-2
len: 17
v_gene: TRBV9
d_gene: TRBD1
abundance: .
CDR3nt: TGTGCCAGCAGCCTCGGGACAGGGGCGAAACCTAACTATGGCTACACCTTC
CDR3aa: CASSLGTGAKPNYGYTF

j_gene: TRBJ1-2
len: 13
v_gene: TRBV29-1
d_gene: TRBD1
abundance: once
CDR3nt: TGCAGCGTCGGACAGGGGGCTAACTATGGCTACACCTTC
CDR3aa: CSVGQGANYGYTF

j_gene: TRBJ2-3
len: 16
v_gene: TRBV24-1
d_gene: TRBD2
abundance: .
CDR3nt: TGTGCCACCAGTGATATGGGACTAGCGGGCTTAGATACGCAGTATTTT
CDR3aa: CATSDMGLAGLDTQYF

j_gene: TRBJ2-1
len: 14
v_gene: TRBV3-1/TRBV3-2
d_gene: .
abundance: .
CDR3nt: TGTGCCAGCAGCCGAAGAGGGGGAGCGGATGAGCAGTTCTTC
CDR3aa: CASSRRGGADEQFF

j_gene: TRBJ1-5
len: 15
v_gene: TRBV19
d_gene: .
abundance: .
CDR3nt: TGTGCCAGTTCCTCCTCATTTGCAGGCAATCAGCCCCAGCATTTT
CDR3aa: CASSSSFAGNQPQHF

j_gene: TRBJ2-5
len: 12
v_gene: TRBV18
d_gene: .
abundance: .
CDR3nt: TGTGCCAGCTCACCATTGGAAGAGACCCAGTACTTC
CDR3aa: CASSPLEETQYF

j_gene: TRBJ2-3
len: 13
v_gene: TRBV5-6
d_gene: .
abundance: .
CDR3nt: TGTGCCAGCAGGACCTTGGGGGCCGATACGCAGTATTTT
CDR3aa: CASRTLGADTQYF

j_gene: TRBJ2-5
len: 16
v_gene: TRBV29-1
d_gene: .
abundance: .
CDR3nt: TGCAGCGTTGGGGGCCGTGGAGCCGTCCCAGGCGAGACCCAGTACTTC
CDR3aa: CSVGGRGAVPGETQYF

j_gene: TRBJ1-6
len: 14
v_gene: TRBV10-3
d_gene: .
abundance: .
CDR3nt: TGTGCCATCAGTGCCTCCAGCGATAATTCACCCCTCCACTTT
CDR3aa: CAISASSDNSPLHF

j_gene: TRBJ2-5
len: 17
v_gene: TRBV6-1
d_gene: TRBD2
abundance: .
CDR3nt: TGTGCCAGCAGTGACCTCCCCCCGGGACTAGGGCAAGAGACCCAGTACTTC
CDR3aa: CASSDLPPGLGQETQYF

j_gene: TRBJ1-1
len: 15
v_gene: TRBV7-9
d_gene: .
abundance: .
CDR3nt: TGTGCCAGCAGCCGATGGACAAGCATGAACACTGAAGCTTTCTTT
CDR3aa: CASSRWTSMNTEAFF

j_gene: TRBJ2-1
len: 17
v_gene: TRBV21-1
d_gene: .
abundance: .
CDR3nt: TGTGCCAGCAGCGGCCGGACTAGCGGGAGATCCTACAATGAGCAGTTCTTC
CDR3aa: CASSGRTSGRSYNEQFF

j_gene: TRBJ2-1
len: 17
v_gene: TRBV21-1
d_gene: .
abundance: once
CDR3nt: TGTGCCAGCAGCAAAGGGCCCAGCAGCGGGAAAGCAAATGAGCAGTTCTTC
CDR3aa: CASSKGPSSGKANEQFF

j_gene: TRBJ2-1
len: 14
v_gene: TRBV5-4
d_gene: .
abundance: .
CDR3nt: TGTGCCAGCAGCTTGACGGGCCATCACAATGAGCAGTTCTTC
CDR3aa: CASSLTGHHNEQFF

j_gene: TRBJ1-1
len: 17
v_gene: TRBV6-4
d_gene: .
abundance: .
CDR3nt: TGTGCCAGCAGGTATCCGGGTAGTTCTTGGGGGAACACTGAAGCTTTCTTT
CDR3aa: CASRYPGSSWGNTEAFF

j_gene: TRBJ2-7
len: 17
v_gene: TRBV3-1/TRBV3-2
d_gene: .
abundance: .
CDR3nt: TGTGCCAGCAGCCAAACCTTCGGACGGGGGAGGTCCTACGAGCAGTACTTC
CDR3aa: CASSQTFGRGRSYEQYF

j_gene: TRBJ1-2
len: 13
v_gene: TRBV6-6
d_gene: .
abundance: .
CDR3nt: TGTGCCAGCAGTTACGCCCAGGCGAGTGGCTACACCTTC
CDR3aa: CASSYAQASGYTF

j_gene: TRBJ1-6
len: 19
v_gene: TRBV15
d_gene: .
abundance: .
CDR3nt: TGTGCCACCAGCGGCGGGGGGGGCTCGGCCAGCTCCTATAATTCACCCCTCCACTTT
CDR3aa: CATSGGGGSASSYNSPLHF

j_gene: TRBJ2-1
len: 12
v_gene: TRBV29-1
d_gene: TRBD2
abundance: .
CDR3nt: TGCAGCGCCTTAGCGGGAGGCGATGAGCAGTTCTTC
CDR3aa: CSALAGGDEQFF

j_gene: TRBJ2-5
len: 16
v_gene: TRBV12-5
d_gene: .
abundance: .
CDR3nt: TGTGCTAGTGGTCCCCGCGGACACAAATTAGCGGAGACCCAGTACTTC
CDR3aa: CASGPRGHKLAETQYF

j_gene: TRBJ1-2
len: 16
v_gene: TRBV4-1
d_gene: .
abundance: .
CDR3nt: TGCGCCAGCAGCCAAGATTGGGGGGGCCCCCACTATGGCTACACCTTC
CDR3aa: CASSQDWGGPHYGYTF

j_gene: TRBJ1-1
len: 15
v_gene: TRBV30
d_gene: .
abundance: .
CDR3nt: TGTGCCTGGAGTGTACCTGGAGGGGGTCACACTGAAGCTTTCTTT
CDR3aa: CAWSVPGGGHTEAFF

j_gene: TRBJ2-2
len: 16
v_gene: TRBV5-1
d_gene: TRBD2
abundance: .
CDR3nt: TGCGCCAGCAGCTGGACTAGCGGCCCGAACACCGGGGAGCTGTTTTTT
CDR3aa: CASSWTSGPNTGELFF

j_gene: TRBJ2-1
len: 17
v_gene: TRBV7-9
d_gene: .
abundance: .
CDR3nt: TGTGCCAGCAGCTTAGGAGAGGGAATGCTCTCCTACAATGAGCAGTTCTTC
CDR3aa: CASSLGEGMLSYNEQFF

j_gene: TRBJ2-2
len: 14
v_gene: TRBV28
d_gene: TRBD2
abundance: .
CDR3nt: TGTGCCGGGGCCCCAGCGGGAGTGCCCGGGGAGCTGTTTTTT
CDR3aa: CAGAPAGVPGELFF

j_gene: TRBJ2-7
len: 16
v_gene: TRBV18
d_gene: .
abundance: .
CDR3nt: TGTGCCAGCTCACCAGGTTTAAGCGGAGGGAGCTACGAGCAGTACTTC
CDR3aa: CASSPGLSGGSYEQYF